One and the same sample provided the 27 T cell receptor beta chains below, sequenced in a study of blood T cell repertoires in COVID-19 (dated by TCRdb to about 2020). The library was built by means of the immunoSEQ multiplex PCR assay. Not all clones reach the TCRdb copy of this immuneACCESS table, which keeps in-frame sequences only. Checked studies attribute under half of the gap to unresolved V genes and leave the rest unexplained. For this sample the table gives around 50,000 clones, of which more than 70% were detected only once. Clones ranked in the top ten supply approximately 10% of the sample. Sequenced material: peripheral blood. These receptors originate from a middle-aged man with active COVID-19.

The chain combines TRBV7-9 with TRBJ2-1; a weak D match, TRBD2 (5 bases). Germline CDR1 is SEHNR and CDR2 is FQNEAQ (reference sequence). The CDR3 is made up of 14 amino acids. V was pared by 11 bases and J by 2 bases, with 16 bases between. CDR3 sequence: CAFAPAAAYNEQFF. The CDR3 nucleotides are TGTGCCTTCGCCCCAGCGGCTGCCTACAATGAGCAGTTCTTC.

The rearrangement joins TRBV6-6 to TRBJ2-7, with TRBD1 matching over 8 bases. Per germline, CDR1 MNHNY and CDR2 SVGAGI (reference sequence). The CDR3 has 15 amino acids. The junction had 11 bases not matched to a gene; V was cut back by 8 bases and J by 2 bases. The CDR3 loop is CASRKDRETTYEQYF. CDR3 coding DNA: TGTGCCAGCCGAAAGGACAGGGAAACTACCTACGAGCAGTACTTC.

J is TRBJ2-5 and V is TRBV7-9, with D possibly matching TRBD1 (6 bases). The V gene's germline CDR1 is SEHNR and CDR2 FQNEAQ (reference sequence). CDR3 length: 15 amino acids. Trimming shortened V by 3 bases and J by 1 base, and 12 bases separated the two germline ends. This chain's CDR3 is CASSLSGTSQETQYF. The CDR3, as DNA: TGTGCCAGCAGCTTGTCCGGGACAAGCCAAGAGACCCAGTACTTC.

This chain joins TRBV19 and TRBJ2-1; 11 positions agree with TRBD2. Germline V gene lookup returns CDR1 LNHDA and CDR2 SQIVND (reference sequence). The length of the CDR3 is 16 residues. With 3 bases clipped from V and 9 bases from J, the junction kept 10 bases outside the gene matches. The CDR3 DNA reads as TGTGCCAGTAGTATCTCAGTAGCGGGAGGGCCGGGTGAGCAGTTCTTC. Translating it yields CASSISVAGGPGEQFF. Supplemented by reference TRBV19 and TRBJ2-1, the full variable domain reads DGGITQSPKYLFRKEGQNVTLSCEQNLNHDAMYWYRQDPGQGLRLIYYSQIVNDFQKGDIAEGYSVSREKKESFPLTVTSAQKNPTAFYLCASSISVAGGPGEQFFGPGTRLTVL.

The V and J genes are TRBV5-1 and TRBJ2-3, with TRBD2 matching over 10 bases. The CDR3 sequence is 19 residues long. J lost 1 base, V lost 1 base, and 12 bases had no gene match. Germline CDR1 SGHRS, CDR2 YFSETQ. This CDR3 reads CASSLQGRGTSERTDTQYF. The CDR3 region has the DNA TGCGCCAGCAGCTTGCAAGGACGGGGGACTAGCGAGCGCACAGATACGCAGTATTTT.

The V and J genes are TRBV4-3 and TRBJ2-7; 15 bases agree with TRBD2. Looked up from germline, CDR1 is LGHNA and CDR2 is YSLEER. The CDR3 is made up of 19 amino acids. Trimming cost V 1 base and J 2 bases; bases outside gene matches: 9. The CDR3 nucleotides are TGCGCCAGCAGCCAAGTTTCGGGACTAGCGGGAGGCCGGGCCTACGAGCAGTACTTC. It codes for CASSQVSGLAGGRAYEQYF.

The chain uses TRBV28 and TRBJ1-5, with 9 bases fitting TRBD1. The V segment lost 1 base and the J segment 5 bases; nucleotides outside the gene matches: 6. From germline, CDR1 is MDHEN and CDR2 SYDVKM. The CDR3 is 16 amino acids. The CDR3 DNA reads TGTGCCAGCAGTTTATACAGGGGGCTAATCGATCAGCCCCAGCATTTT. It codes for CASSLYRGLIDQPQHF.

The CDR3 reads CASSLGQQAGYTF. CDR3 nucleotides: TGTGCCAGCAGTCTCGGACAGCAGGCCGGCTACACCTTC. The genes are TRBV6-5 and TRBJ1-2, with TRBD1 as a possible D gene (6 bases). Germline CDR1 is MNHEY and CDR2 is SVGAGI. V was shortened by 5 bases and J by 8 bases, with 15 bases between the two germline ends. The CDR3 is 13 residues long.

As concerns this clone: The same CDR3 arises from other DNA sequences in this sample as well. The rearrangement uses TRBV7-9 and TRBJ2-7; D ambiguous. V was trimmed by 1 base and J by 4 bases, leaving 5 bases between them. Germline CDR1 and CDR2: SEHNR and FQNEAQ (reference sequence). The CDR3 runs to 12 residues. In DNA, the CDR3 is TGTGCCAGCAGCTTAGTCGGGTACGAGCAGTACTTC. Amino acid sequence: CASSLVGYEQYF.

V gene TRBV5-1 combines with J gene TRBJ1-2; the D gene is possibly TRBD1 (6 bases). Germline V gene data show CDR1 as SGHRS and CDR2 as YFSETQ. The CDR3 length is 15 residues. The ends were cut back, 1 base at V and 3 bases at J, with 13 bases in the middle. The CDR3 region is CASSLTRGEDYGYTF. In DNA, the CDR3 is TGCGCCAGCAGCTTGACCAGGGGCGAGGACTATGGCTACACCTTC.

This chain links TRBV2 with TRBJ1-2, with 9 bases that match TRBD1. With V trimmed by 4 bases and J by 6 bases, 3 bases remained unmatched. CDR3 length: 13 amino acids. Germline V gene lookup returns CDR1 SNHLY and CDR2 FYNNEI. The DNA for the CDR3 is TGTGCCAGCAGTGGAAGGGACAGGGATGGCTACACCTTC. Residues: CASSGRDRDGYTF.

CDR3 nucleotide sequence: TGCAGCGTTGGGGACAGGGAGGGCGAGCAGTACTTC. Encoded protein: CSVGDREGEQYF. The chain links TRBV29-1 to TRBJ2-7; 9 bases agree with TRBD1. Germline values: CDR1 SQVTM, CDR2 ANQGSEA. After removal of 4 bases from V and 6 bases from J, the junction contained 4 bases not matched to a gene. CDR3 size: 12 residues.

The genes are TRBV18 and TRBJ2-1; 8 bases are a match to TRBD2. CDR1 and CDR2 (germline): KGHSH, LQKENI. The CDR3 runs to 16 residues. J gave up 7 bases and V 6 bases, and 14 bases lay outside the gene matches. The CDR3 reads CASSPQGPGGSNEQFF. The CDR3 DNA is TGTGCCAGCTCCCCGCAGGGCCCGGGAGGGTCGAATGAGCAGTTCTTC.

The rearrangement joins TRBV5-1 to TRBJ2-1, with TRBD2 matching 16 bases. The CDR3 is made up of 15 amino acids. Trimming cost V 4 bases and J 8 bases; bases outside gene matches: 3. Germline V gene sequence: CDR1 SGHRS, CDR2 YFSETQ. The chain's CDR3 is CASSLGTSGRDEQFF. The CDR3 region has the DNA TGCGCCAGCAGCCTAGGGACTAGCGGGAGGGATGAGCAGTTCTTC.

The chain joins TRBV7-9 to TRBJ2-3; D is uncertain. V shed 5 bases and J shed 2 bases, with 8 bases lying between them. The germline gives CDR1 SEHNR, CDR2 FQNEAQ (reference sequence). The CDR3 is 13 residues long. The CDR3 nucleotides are TGTGCCAGCAGCCAGGAAGCCACAGATACGCAGTATTTT. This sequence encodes CASSQEATDTQYF.

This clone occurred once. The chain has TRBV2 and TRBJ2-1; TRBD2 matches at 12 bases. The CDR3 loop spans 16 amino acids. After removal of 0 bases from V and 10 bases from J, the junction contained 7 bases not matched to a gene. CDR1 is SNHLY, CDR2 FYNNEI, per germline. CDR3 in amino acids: CASSEARTSGMREQFF. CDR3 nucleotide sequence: TGTGCCAGCAGTGAAGCCAGGACTAGCGGGATGAGAGAGCAGTTCTTC.

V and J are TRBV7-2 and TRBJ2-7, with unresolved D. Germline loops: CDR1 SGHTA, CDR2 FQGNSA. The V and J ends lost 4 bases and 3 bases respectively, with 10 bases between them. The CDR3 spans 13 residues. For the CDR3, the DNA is TGTGCCAGCAGCTCCTCGACAAGCTACGAGCAGTACTTC. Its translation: CASSSSTSYEQYF.

CDR3 nucleotide sequence: TGTGCCAGCAGCTTGGACAGGGGGCGAGGCGAGCAGTACTTC. Translating gives CASSLDRGRGEQYF. The rearrangement joins TRBV9 to TRBJ2-7; 11 bases fit TRBD1. Trimming took 4 bases from V and 6 from J; bases not matched to a gene: 6. Germline V lookup: CDR1 SGDLS, CDR2 YYNGEE. The CDR3 totals 14 residues.

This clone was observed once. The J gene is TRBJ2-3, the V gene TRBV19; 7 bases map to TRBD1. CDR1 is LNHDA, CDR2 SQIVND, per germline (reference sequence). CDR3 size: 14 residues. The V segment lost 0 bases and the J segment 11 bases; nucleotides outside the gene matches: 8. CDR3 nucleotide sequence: TGTGCCAGTAGTATAGAATCCGGACAGGCACAGCAGTATTTT. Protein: CASSIESGQAQQYF.

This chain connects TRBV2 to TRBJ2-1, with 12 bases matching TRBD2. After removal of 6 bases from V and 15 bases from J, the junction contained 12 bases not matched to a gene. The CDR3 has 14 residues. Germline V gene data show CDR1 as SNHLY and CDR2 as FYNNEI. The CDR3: CASRLGLAGNPPFF. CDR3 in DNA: TGTGCCAGCAGACTCGGACTAGCGGGAAATCCTCCGTTCTTC.

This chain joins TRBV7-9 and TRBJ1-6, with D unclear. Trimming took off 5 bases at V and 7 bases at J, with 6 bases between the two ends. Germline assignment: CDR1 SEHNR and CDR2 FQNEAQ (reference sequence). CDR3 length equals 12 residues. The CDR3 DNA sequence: TGTGCCAGCAGCCTAATAAATTCACCCCTCCACTTT. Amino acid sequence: CASSLINSPLHF.

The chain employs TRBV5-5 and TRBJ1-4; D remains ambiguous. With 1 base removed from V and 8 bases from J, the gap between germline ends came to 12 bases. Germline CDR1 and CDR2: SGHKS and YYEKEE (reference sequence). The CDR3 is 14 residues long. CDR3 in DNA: TGTGCCAGCAGCTTGCCAACCCTGGGCGAAAAACTGTTTTTT. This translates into CASSLPTLGEKLFF.

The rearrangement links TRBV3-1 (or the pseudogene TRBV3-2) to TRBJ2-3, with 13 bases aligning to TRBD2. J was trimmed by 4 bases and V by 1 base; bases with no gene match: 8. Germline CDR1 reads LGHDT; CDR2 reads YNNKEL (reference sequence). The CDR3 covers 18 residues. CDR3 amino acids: CASSQALAGGPVADTQYF. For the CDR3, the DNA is TGTGCCAGCAGCCAAGCACTAGCGGGGGGGCCGGTTGCAGATACGCAGTATTTT.

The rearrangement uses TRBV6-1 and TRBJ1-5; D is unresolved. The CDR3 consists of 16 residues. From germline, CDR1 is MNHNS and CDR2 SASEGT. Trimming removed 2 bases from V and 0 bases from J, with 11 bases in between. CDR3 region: CASSERVFYSNQPQHF. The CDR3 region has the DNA TGTGCCAGCAGTGAACGGGTCTTTTATAGCAATCAGCCCCAGCATTTT.

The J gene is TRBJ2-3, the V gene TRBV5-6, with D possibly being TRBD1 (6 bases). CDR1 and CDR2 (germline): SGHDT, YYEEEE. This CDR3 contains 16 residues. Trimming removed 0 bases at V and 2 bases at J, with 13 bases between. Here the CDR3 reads CASSLGGGGVTDTQYF. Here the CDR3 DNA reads TGTGCCAGCAGCTTGGGAGGGGGTGGCGTCACAGATACGCAGTATTTT.

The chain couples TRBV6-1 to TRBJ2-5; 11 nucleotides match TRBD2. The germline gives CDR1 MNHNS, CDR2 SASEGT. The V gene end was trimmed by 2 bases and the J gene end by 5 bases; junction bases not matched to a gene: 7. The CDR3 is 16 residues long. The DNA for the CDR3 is TGTGCCAGCAGTGAACCCCTAGCGGGGGGTATGGAGACCCAGTACTTC. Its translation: CASSEPLAGGMETQYF.

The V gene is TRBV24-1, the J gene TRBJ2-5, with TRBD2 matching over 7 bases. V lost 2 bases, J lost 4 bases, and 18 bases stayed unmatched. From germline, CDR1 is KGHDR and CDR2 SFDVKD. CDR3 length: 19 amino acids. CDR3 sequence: CATSDSLAALREGGETQYF. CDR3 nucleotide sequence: TGTGCCACCAGTGATTCGCTAGCGGCCCTGAGGGAAGGAGGAGAGACCCAGTACTTC.